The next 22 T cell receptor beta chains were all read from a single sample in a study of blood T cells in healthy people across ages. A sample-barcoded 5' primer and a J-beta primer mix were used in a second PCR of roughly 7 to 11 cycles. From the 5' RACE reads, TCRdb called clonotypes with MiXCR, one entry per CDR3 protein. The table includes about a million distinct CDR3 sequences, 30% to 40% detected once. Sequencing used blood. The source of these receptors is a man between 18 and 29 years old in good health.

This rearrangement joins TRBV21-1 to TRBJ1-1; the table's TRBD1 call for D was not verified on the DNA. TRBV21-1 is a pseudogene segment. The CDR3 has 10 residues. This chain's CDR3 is CASSPWKAFF. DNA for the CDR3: TGTGCCAGCAGCCCCTGGAAAGCTTTCTTT.

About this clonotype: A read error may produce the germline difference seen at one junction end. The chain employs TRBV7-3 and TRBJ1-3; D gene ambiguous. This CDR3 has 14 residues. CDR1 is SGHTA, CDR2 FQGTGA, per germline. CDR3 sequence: CAGSLMGFGNTIYF. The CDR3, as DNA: TGTGCCGGCAGCCTCATGGGATTTGGAAACACCATATATTTT.

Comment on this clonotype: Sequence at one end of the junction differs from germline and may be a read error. This CDR3 reads CAWRNEGMRTEAFF. For the CDR3, the DNA is TGCGCCTGGAGGAATGAGGGTATGAGGACTGAAGCTTTCTTT. The chain carries TRBV30 and TRBJ1-1, with D unresolved. The germline V gene encodes CDR1 GTSNPN and CDR2 SVGIG (reference sequence). CDR3 length: 14 residues.

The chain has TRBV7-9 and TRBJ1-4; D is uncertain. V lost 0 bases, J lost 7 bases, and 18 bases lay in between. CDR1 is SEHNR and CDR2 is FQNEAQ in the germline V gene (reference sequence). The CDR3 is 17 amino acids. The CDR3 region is CASSLATNPDIREKLFF. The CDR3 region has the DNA TGTGCCAGCAGCTTAGCCACGAACCCAGACATACGTGAAAAACTGTTTTTT.

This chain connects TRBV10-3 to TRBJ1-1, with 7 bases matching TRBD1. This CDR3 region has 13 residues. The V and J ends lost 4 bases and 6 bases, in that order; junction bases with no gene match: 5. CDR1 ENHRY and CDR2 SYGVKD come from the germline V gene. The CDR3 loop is CAISVGGAAEAFF. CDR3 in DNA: TGTGCCATCAGTGTAGGGGGCGCGGCTGAAGCTTTCTTT.

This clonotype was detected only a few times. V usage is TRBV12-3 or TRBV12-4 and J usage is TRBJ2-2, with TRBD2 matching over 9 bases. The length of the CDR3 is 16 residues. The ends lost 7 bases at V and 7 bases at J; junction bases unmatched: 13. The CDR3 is CASNSDSSGVGGELFF. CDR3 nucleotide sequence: TGTGCCAGCAATTCCGACTCTAGCGGGGTGGGCGGGGAGCTGTTTTTT.

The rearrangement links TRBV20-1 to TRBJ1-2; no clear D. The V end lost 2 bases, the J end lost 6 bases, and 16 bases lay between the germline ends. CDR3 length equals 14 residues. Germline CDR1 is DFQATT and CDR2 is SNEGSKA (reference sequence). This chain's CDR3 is CSARPIQEIHGYTF. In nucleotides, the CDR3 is TGCAGTGCTAGACCTATTCAGGAAATCCATGGCTACACCTTC.

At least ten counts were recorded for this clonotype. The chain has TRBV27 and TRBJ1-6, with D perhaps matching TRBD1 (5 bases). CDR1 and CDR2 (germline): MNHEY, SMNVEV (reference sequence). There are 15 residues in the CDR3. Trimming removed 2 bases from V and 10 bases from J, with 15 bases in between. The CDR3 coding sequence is TGTGCCAGCAGTTTAGGGGCCCTCGGGGAATCACCCCTCCACTTT. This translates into CASSLGALGESPLHF.

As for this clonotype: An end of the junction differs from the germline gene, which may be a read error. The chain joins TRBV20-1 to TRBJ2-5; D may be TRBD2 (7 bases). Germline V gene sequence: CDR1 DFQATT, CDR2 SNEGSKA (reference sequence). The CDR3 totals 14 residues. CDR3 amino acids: CSARLAGAQEAQYF. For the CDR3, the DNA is TGCAGTGCTAGATTGGCGGGGGCTCAAGAGGCCCAGTACTTC.

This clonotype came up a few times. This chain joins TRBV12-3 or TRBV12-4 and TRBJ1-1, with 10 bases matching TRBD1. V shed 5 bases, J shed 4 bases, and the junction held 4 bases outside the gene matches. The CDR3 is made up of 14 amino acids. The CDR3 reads CASSVGQGPTEAFF. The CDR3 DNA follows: TGTGCCAGCAGTGTGGGACAGGGGCCCACTGAAGCTTTCTTT.

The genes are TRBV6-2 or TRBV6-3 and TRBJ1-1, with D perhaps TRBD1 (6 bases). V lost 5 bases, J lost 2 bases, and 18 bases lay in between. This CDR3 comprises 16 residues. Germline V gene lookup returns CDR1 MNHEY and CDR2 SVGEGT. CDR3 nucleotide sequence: TGTGCCAGCAGTCCGACCCCATACAGGGATAACACTGAAGCTTTCTTT. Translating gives CASSPTPYRDNTEAFF.

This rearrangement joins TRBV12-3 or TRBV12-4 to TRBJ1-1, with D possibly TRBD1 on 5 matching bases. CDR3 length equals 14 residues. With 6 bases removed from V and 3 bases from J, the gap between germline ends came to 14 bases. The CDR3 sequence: CASRLGGGDTEAFF. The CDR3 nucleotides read TGTGCCAGCAGACTTGGGGGGGGGGACACTGAAGCTTTCTTT.

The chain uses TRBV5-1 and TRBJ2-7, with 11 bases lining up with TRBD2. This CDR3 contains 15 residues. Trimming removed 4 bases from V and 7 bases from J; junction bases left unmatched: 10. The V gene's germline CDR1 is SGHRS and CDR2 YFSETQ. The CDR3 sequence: CASSPLAGEYNEQYF. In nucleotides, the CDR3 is TGCGCCAGCAGCCCACTAGCGGGGGAATACAATGAGCAGTACTTC.

The CDR3 region has the DNA TGCGCCAGCAGCCAAGGAGTCAGCGGGGGACTCAATAATGAGCAGTTCTTC. It codes for CASSQGVSGGLNNEQFF. This chain joins TRBV4-1 and TRBJ2-1; TRBD2 matches 8 bases. The germline V gene encodes CDR1 MGHRA and CDR2 YSYEKL. V shed 1 base, J shed 7 bases, and the junction held 12 bases outside the gene matches. The CDR3 loop spans 17 amino acids.

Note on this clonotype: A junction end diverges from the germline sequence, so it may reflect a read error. CDR3 sequence reads: CASSPSGRADTQCF. The CDR3 DNA reads TGTGCCAGCTCACCATCAGGGAGGGCAGATACGCAGTGTTTT. The genes are TRBV18 and TRBJ2-3; 7 bases line up with TRBD2. Looked up from germline, CDR1 is KGHSH and CDR2 is LQKENI. This CDR3 contains 14 residues.

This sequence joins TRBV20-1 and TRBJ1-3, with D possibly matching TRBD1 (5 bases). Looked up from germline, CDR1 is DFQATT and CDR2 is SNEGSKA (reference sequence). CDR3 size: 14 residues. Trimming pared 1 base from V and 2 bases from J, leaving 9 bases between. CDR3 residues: CSARGGSPGNTIYF. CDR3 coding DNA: TGCAGTGCTAGAGGGGGCTCTCCTGGAAACACCATATATTTT.

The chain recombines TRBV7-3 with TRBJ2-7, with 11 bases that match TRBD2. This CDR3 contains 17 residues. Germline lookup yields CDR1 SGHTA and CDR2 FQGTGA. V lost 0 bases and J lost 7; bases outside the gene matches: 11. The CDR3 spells CASSLTPLAGGYNEQYF. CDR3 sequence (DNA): TGTGCCAGCAGCTTAACGCCCCTAGCGGGGGGTTACAATGAGCAGTACTTC.

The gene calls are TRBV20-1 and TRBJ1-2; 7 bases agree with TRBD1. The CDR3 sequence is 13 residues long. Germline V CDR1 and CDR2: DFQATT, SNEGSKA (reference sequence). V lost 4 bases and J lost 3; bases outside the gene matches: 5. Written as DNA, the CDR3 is TGCAGTGCTAACCAAGACAGGGACTATGGCTACACCTTC. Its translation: CSANQDRDYGYTF.

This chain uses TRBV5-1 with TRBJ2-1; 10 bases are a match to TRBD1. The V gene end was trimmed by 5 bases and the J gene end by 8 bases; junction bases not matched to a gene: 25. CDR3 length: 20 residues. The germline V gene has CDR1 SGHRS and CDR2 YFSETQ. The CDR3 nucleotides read TGCGCCAGCAGAAGTCGAGTGCGAGGTCTGACAGGGGGCCTTATCGATGAGCAGTTCTTC. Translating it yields CASRSRVRGLTGGLIDEQFF.

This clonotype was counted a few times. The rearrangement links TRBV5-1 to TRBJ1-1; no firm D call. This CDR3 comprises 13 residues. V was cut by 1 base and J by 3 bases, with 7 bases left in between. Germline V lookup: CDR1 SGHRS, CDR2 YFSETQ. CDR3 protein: CASSLPVDTEAFF. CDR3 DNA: TGCGCCAGCAGCTTGCCCGTCGACACTGAAGCTTTCTTT.

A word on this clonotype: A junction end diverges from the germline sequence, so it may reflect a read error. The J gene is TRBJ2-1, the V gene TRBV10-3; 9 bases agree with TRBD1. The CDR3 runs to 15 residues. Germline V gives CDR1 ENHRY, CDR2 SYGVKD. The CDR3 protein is CASFDRGGSYNGQFF. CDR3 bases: TGTGCCAGCTTCGACAGGGGGGGGTCCTACAATGGGCAGTTCTTC.

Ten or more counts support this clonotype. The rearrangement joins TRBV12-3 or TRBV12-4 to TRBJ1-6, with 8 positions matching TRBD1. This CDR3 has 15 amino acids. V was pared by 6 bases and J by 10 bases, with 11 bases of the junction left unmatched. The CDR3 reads CASRAGQAGASPLHF. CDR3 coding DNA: TGTGCCAGCAGAGCGGGACAGGCTGGGGCATCACCCCTCCACTTT.